This is a list of T cell receptor beta chains from one sample in a study of beta chain features in type 1 diabetes. Libraries were prepared by immunoSEQ multiplex PCR; TCRdb keeps only in-frame clonotypes and omits some of them. The table has about 410,000 clones, over 11% seen once; the top ten hold 0.035% to 0.045%. The sample consisted of naive CD4+ T cells from blood. Every receptor here comes from a man aged 25-45 years in good health. The CDR3 runs from the conserved cysteine through the conserved F or W. The order of the fields is clone size, D gene, J gene, CDR3 length, V gene, CDR3 protein, CDR3 DNA. A D gene is named only where the DNA matches it firmly. For some rows the clone size is stated as once, few or many, or as a class when expanded; others skip it.

clone size: few
D gene: TRBD2
J gene: TRBJ2-1
CDR3 length: 14
V gene: TRBV30
CDR3 protein: CAWSLTSLVNEQFF
CDR3 DNA: TGTGCCTGGAGTTTGACTAGCTTGGTCAATGAGCAGTTCTTC

clone size: -
D gene: -
J gene: TRBJ2-1
CDR3 length: 15
V gene: TRBV7-2
CDR3 protein: CASSLDGLPYNEQFF
CDR3 DNA: TGTGCCAGCAGCTTAGACGGGCTCCCCTACAATGAGCAGTTCTTC

clone size: -
D gene: TRBD1
J gene: TRBJ2-5
CDR3 length: 14
V gene: TRBV7-9
CDR3 protein: CASSGGQPQETQYF
CDR3 DNA: TGTGCCAGCAGCGGGGGACAGCCACAAGAGACCCAGTACTTC

clone size: -
D gene: -
J gene: TRBJ1-1
CDR3 length: 12
V gene: TRBV10-3
CDR3 protein: CATSGGATEAFF
CDR3 DNA: TGTGCCACCAGTGGAGGGGCCACTGAAGCTTTCTTT

clone size: -
D gene: TRBD1
J gene: TRBJ2-5
CDR3 length: 13
V gene: TRBV2
CDR3 protein: CASSGQGWETQYF
CDR3 DNA: TGTGCCAGCAGCGGACAGGGTTGGGAGACCCAGTACTTC

clone size: few
D gene: -
J gene: TRBJ2-1
CDR3 length: 12
V gene: TRBV29-1
CDR3 protein: CSVERGTDEQFF
CDR3 DNA: TGCAGCGTTGAGCGGGGAACAGATGAGCAGTTCTTC

clone size: -
D gene: TRBD1
J gene: TRBJ1-5
CDR3 length: 17
V gene: TRBV15
CDR3 protein: CATSTPDRAGRNQPQHF
CDR3 DNA: TGTGCCACCAGCACCCCGGACAGGGCGGGACGCAATCAGCCCCAGCATTTT

clone size: -
D gene: TRBD2
J gene: TRBJ2-2
CDR3 length: 15
V gene: TRBV14
CDR3 protein: CASSHVSGMGGELFF
CDR3 DNA: TGTGCCAGCAGCCACGTTAGCGGGATGGGCGGGGAGCTGTTTTTT

clone size: -
D gene: -
J gene: TRBJ2-5
CDR3 length: 12
V gene: TRBV29-1
CDR3 protein: CSVSPGEETQYF
CDR3 DNA: TGCAGCGTTTCTCCGGGGGAAGAGACCCAGTACTTC

clone size: -
D gene: TRBD1
J gene: TRBJ2-7
CDR3 length: 15
V gene: TRBV6-5
CDR3 protein: CASSYTGQGAWEQYF
CDR3 DNA: TGTGCCAGCAGTTACACGGGACAGGGGGCATGGGAGCAGTACTTC

clone size: few
D gene: -
J gene: TRBJ2-1
CDR3 length: 14
V gene: TRBV5-4
CDR3 protein: CASTKQGFYNEQFF
CDR3 DNA: TGTGCCAGCACCAAACAGGGTTTCTACAATGAGCAGTTCTTC

clone size: -
D gene: -
J gene: TRBJ2-3
CDR3 length: 15
V gene: TRBV11-2
CDR3 protein: CASSLVGSGPDTQYF
CDR3 DNA: TGTGCCAGCAGCTTAGTCGGTAGCGGACCAGATACGCAGTATTTT

clone size: -
D gene: TRBD2
J gene: TRBJ2-1
CDR3 length: 16
V gene: TRBV5-4
CDR3 protein: CASSLMAGGSRNEQFF
CDR3 DNA: TGTGCCAGCAGCTTGATGGCGGGAGGGTCCCGCAATGAGCAGTTCTTC

clone size: -
D gene: -
J gene: TRBJ1-2
CDR3 length: 14
V gene: TRBV4-3
CDR3 protein: CASSQENRGERYTF
CDR3 DNA: TGCGCCAGCAGCCAAGAGAACAGAGGGGAGAGATACACCTTC

clone size: few
D gene: -
J gene: TRBJ2-7
CDR3 length: 12
V gene: TRBV6-5
CDR3 protein: CASMSSSYEQYF
CDR3 DNA: TGTGCCAGCATGTCCAGCTCCTACGAGCAGTACTTC

clone size: -
D gene: TRBD2
J gene: TRBJ2-2
CDR3 length: 17
V gene: TRBV11-2
CDR3 protein: CASSTRLAGRSSGELFF
CDR3 DNA: TGTGCCAGCAGCACCCGACTAGCGGGTCGGTCCTCCGGGGAGCTGTTTTTT

clone size: few
D gene: -
J gene: TRBJ1-1
CDR3 length: 14
V gene: TRBV9
CDR3 protein: CASSVSGNVAEAFF
CDR3 DNA: TGTGCCAGCAGCGTATCGGGGAATGTGGCTGAAGCTTTCTTT

clone size: -
D gene: TRBD2
J gene: TRBJ2-5
CDR3 length: 16
V gene: TRBV2
CDR3 protein: CASRPGLAGGQETQYF
CDR3 DNA: TGTGCCAGCAGGCCGGGACTAGCGGGTGGACAAGAGACCCAGTACTTC

clone size: -
D gene: -
J gene: TRBJ2-1
CDR3 length: 11
V gene: TRBV30
CDR3 protein: CAWSLRNEQFF
CDR3 DNA: TGTGCCTGGAGTCTCAGAAATGAGCAGTTCTTC

clone size: -
D gene: TRBD2
J gene: TRBJ2-1
CDR3 length: 15
V gene: TRBV19
CDR3 protein: CASSQTSGTNNEQFF
CDR3 DNA: TGTGCCAGTAGTCAGACTAGCGGGACAAACAATGAGCAGTTCTTC

clone size: few
D gene: TRBD1
J gene: TRBJ1-2
CDR3 length: 15
V gene: TRBV30
CDR3 protein: CAYNFLQGATSGYTF
CDR3 DNA: TGTGCCTACAACTTCCTACAGGGGGCGACGAGCGGCTACACCTTC

clone size: few
D gene: -
J gene: TRBJ2-7
CDR3 length: 11
V gene: TRBV27
CDR3 protein: CASKQAGEQYF
CDR3 DNA: TGTGCCAGCAAACAGGCGGGCGAGCAGTACTTC

clone size: few
D gene: TRBD2
J gene: TRBJ2-3
CDR3 length: 15
V gene: TRBV5-1
CDR3 protein: CASSTPSGGGDTQYF
CDR3 DNA: TGCGCCAGCAGCACCCCTAGCGGGGGCGGGGATACGCAGTATTTT

clone size: -
D gene: -
J gene: TRBJ2-5
CDR3 length: 12
V gene: TRBV7-6
CDR3 protein: CASSFSKETQYF
CDR3 DNA: TGTGCCAGCAGCTTTAGTAAAGAGACCCAGTACTTC

clone size: few
D gene: -
J gene: TRBJ2-3
CDR3 length: 13
V gene: TRBV5-4
CDR3 protein: CASRVRGTDTQYF
CDR3 DNA: TGTGCCAGCAGGGTGCGGGGAACAGATACGCAGTATTTT

clone size: -
D gene: TRBD1
J gene: TRBJ2-7
CDR3 length: 12
V gene: TRBV7-2
CDR3 protein: CASRRQGYEQYF
CDR3 DNA: TGTGCCAGCAGGAGACAGGGGTACGAGCAGTACTTC

clone size: -
D gene: TRBD2
J gene: TRBJ2-5
CDR3 length: 15
V gene: TRBV2
CDR3 protein: CASRRGGAGAETQYF
CDR3 DNA: TGTGCCAGCAGGAGAGGCGGTGCGGGAGCAGAGACCCAGTACTTC

clone size: few
D gene: -
J gene: TRBJ1-5
CDR3 length: 12
V gene: TRBV30
CDR3 protein: CAWSGGNQPQHF
CDR3 DNA: TGTGCCTGGAGTGGCGGAAATCAGCCCCAGCATTTT

clone size: few
D gene: -
J gene: TRBJ1-3
CDR3 length: 14
V gene: TRBV30
CDR3 protein: CAWSPGGTGNTIYF
CDR3 DNA: TGTGCCTGGAGCCCAGGCGGGACTGGAAACACCATATATTTT

clone size: -
D gene: -
J gene: TRBJ2-1
CDR3 length: 11
V gene: TRBV5-1
CDR3 protein: CASTGYNEQFF
CDR3 DNA: TGCGCCAGCACAGGGTACAATGAGCAGTTCTTC

clone size: few
D gene: -
J gene: TRBJ2-1
CDR3 length: 13
V gene: TRBV7-9
CDR3 protein: CASSPTAYNEQFF
CDR3 DNA: TGTGCCAGCAGCCCGACAGCTTACAATGAGCAGTTCTTC

clone size: -
D gene: -
J gene: TRBJ1-2
CDR3 length: 15
V gene: TRBV30
CDR3 protein: CAWSPSFSVPGGYTF
CDR3 DNA: TGTGCCTGGAGCCCCTCTTTCAGTGTCCCAGGGGGCTACACCTTC

clone size: -
D gene: -
J gene: TRBJ2-5
CDR3 length: 14
V gene: TRBV27
CDR3 protein: CASSLSLLGETQYF
CDR3 DNA: TGTGCCAGCAGTTTATCCCTCCTCGGGGAGACCCAGTACTTC

clone size: few
D gene: -
J gene: TRBJ2-1
CDR3 length: 15
V gene: TRBV4-2
CDR3 protein: CASSQDLRSREEQFF
CDR3 DNA: TGTGCCAGCAGCCAGGACCTTAGGAGCCGAGAGGAGCAGTTCTTC

clone size: few
D gene: -
J gene: TRBJ2-7
CDR3 length: 14
V gene: TRBV9
CDR3 protein: CASSVAAAQSEQYF
CDR3 DNA: TGTGCCAGCAGCGTAGCGGCAGCTCAAAGCGAGCAGTACTTC

clone size: -
D gene: -
J gene: TRBJ2-3
CDR3 length: 16
V gene: TRBV9
CDR3 protein: CASSERGSGSTDTQYF
CDR3 DNA: TGTGCCAGCAGCGAGAGGGGGAGCGGGAGCACAGATACGCAGTATTTT

clone size: few
D gene: -
J gene: TRBJ2-1
CDR3 length: 16
V gene: TRBV5-4
CDR3 protein: CASSTPGAGAYNEQFF
CDR3 DNA: TGTGCCAGCAGCACCCCTGGAGCGGGCGCCTACAATGAGCAGTTCTTC

clone size: -
D gene: -
J gene: TRBJ2-1
CDR3 length: 13
V gene: TRBV5-4
CDR3 protein: CASSRGLVNEQFF
CDR3 DNA: TGTGCCAGCAGCAGGGGCTTGGTCAATGAGCAGTTCTTC

clone size: few
D gene: TRBD2
J gene: TRBJ2-1
CDR3 length: 13
V gene: TRBV29-1
CDR3 protein: CSVHAGGGGEQFF
CDR3 DNA: TGCAGCGTTCACGCGGGAGGGGGTGGTGAGCAGTTCTTC

clone size: -
D gene: TRBD2
J gene: TRBJ2-1
CDR3 length: 13
V gene: TRBV30
CDR3 protein: CAWGGLADNEQFF
CDR3 DNA: TGTGCCTGGGGGGGACTAGCGGACAATGAGCAGTTCTTC

clone size: -
D gene: TRBD1
J gene: TRBJ2-5
CDR3 length: 16
V gene: TRBV5-1
CDR3 protein: CASSSKPGTGVETQYF
CDR3 DNA: TGCGCCAGCAGCTCGAAACCCGGGACAGGGGTTGAGACCCAGTACTTC

clone size: few
D gene: -
J gene: TRBJ2-3
CDR3 length: 13
V gene: TRBV7-2
CDR3 protein: CASSAASAATQYF
CDR3 DNA: TGTGCCAGCAGCGCGGCCAGTGCAGCTACGCAGTATTTT

clone size: few
D gene: -
J gene: TRBJ2-3
CDR3 length: 16
V gene: TRBV7-9
CDR3 protein: CASSYGERVATDTQYF
CDR3 DNA: TGTGCCAGCAGCTACGGCGAGCGGGTGGCAACAGATACGCAGTATTTT

clone size: -
D gene: TRBD2
J gene: TRBJ2-1
CDR3 length: 15
V gene: TRBV27
CDR3 protein: CASKGLAGVYNEQFF
CDR3 DNA: TGTGCCTCGAAGGGACTAGCGGGAGTATACAATGAGCAGTTCTTC

clone size: few
D gene: -
J gene: TRBJ2-5
CDR3 length: 14
V gene: TRBV11-2
CDR3 protein: CASSLFGGQETQYF
CDR3 DNA: TGTGCCAGCAGCTTATTTGGGGGACAAGAGACCCAGTACTTC

clone size: -
D gene: -
J gene: TRBJ2-5
CDR3 length: 15
V gene: TRBV27
CDR3 protein: CASKEASGGLETQYF
CDR3 DNA: TGTGCCAGCAAGGAGGCAAGCGGAGGACTGGAGACCCAGTACTTC

clone size: few
D gene: TRBD2
J gene: TRBJ2-3
CDR3 length: 15
V gene: TRBV7-6
CDR3 protein: CASSLGTSWLDTQYF
CDR3 DNA: TGTGCCAGCAGCCTGGGGACTAGTTGGCTGGATACGCAGTATTTT

clone size: -
D gene: TRBD2
J gene: TRBJ2-5
CDR3 length: 15
V gene: TRBV9
CDR3 protein: CASSVSGRRGETQYF
CDR3 DNA: TGTGCCAGCAGCGTTAGCGGGAGGCGAGGAGAGACCCAGTACTTC

clone size: -
D gene: -
J gene: TRBJ1-5
CDR3 length: 14
V gene: TRBV7-2
CDR3 protein: CASSPRDLTGPQHF
CDR3 DNA: TGTGCCAGCAGCCCTCGAGACCTAACGGGACCCCAGCATTTT

clone size: -
D gene: -
J gene: TRBJ2-5
CDR3 length: 16
V gene: TRBV7-2
CDR3 protein: CASSSRRHPGQETQYF
CDR3 DNA: TGTGCCAGCAGCTCAAGACGACACCCTGGACAAGAGACCCAGTACTTC

clone size: -
D gene: -
J gene: TRBJ1-5
CDR3 length: 14
V gene: TRBV6-1
CDR3 protein: CASSESGRAQPQHF
CDR3 DNA: TGTGCCAGCAGTGAGTCCGGCAGGGCTCAGCCCCAGCATTTT

clone size: few
D gene: -
J gene: TRBJ2-1
CDR3 length: 15
V gene: TRBV6-5
CDR3 protein: CASSYRPGYLNEQFF
CDR3 DNA: TGTGCCAGCAGTTACCGACCTGGCTACCTTAATGAGCAGTTCTTC

clone size: -
D gene: -
J gene: TRBJ1-1
CDR3 length: 14
V gene: TRBV7-9
CDR3 protein: CASSLQAGTTEAFF
CDR3 DNA: TGTGCCAGCAGCTTACAGGCGGGGACTACTGAAGCTTTCTTT

clone size: few
D gene: -
J gene: TRBJ2-5
CDR3 length: 13
V gene: TRBV7-9
CDR3 protein: CASSPGPLMAQYF
CDR3 DNA: TGTGCCAGCAGCCCCGGGCCTCTTATGGCCCAGTACTTC